This T cell receptor beta chain emerged from a study of T cell responses to AZD1222 COVID-19 vaccine. The CDR3 loop spans 17 amino acids. V was trimmed by 0 bases and J by 4 bases, leaving 15 bases between them. Germline CDR1 and CDR2: LGHNA and YSLEER. Points from the study as a whole: Clonal diversity was possibly underestimated, and white British individuals and females predominated among donors. Spike-specific TCR breadth rose after two AZD1222 doses, and depth rose as well.

As regards this clone: The antigen remains unidentified.

Profiling relied on immunoSEQ multiplex PCR, and the TCRdb table lists in-frame clones only, not all of them. The profile shows around 150,000 clones, roughly nine tenths of them singletons. This chain links TRBV4-3 with TRBJ2-2; D may be TRBD2 (5 bases). The receptor's source is an adult who received the AZD1222 COVID-19 vaccine. The material was peripheral blood, obtained 28 days after the second AZD1222 dose. The CDR3 loop reads CASSQEASWSGTGELFF. The CDR3 coding sequence is TGCGCCAGCAGCCAAGAGGCTAGCTGGTCGGGCACCGGGGAGCTGTTTTTT.